This TCR beta chain was captured by sequencing in a study of early T cells in non-severe SARS-CoV-2 infection. On the study more broadly: Sequencing targeted bulk RNA from unsorted whole blood, leaving chains unpaired. Study-wide findings and caveats: CD4 and private specificities were missed by VDJdb matching, which favored anti-spike CD8 responses.

Regarding this clonotype: Its antigen remains unknown.

In the library, individual cDNA molecules carried attached unique molecular identifiers. In TCRdb, the 5' RACE reads were re-called with MiXCR into one record per CDR3 protein. The sample holds fewer than 30,000 distinct CDR3 sequences, roughly 5.6% seen once. The receptor was derived from an adult who was a healthcare worker with PCR-confirmed SARS-CoV-2 infection or an uninfected control (not recorded which). The sequencing input was whole blood.

CDR3 in amino acids: CASSFGARTGEGNYGYTF. In DNA, the CDR3 is TGTGCCAGCAGCTTCGGCGCCCGAACAGGGGAGGGCAACTATGGCTACACCTTC. The chain uses TRBV13 and TRBJ1-2, with 7 bases that match TRBD1. The J segment lost 2 bases and the V segment lost 3 bases, leaving 15 bases of the junction unmatched. This CDR3 spans 18 amino acids. Germline values: CDR1 PRHDT, CDR2 FYEKMQ (reference sequence).